The 22 T cell receptor beta chains in this list originate from one sample, sequenced in a study of blood T cell repertoires in COVID-19. TCRdb's copy holds only in-frame clones and misses some; the assay was immunoSEQ multiplex PCR. The profile shows approximately 300,000 clones, 88% of them singletons. Sequencing was performed on peripheral blood. The source is a woman aged 45-59 years with active or convalescent COVID-19.

The rearrangement uses TRBV6-5 and TRBJ2-3, with D possibly matching TRBD2 (6 bases). Trimming shortened V by 8 bases and J by 2 bases, and 8 bases separated the two germline ends. CDR1 is MNHEY and CDR2 is SVGAGI in the germline V gene. The CDR3 totals 12 residues. The CDR3 reads CASGDSTDTQYF. The CDR3 DNA reads as TGTGCCAGCGGGGACTCCACAGATACGCAGTATTTT.

V usage is TRBV10-3 and J usage is TRBJ2-7; a possible D gene is TRBD2 (5 bases). In germline, CDR1 is ENHRY, CDR2 SYGVKD. CDR3 length equals 16 residues. V was shortened by 3 bases and J by 0 bases, with 15 bases between the two germline ends. This CDR3 reads CAISDAIERGSYEQYF. As DNA, the CDR3 is TGTGCCATCAGTGATGCGATTGAACGGGGCTCCTACGAGCAGTACTTC.

The CDR3 bases are TGTGCCAGCAGTCCCGACAGCCCCTACGAGCAGTACTTC. Its protein product is CASSPDSPYEQYF. V is TRBV6-5 and J is TRBJ2-7; perhaps TRBD1 as D (5 bases). Germline assignment: CDR1 MNHEY and CDR2 SVGAGI. V was clipped by 5 bases and J by 2 bases, with 10 bases between them. This CDR3 has 13 residues.

J is TRBJ1-4 and V is TRBV27; D is unclear. Germline CDR1 MNHEY, CDR2 SMNVEV (reference sequence). The ends were cut back, 4 bases at V and 8 bases at J, with 17 bases in the middle. CDR3 length: 15 amino acids. DNA for the CDR3: TGTGCCAGCAGTTCGCTTACCTCCGTACGGGAAAAACTGTTTTTT. It is translated as CASSSLTSVREKLFF.

V is TRBV19 and J is TRBJ2-7; 7 positions match TRBD1. J was trimmed by 4 bases and V by 9 bases; bases with no gene match: 9. CDR1 is LNHDA, CDR2 SQIVND, per germline (reference sequence). The CDR3 sequence is 13 residues long. The CDR3, as DNA: TGTGCCAGCAAGGCGAGGGGGCCTTACGAGCAGTACTTC. As protein: CASKARGPYEQYF.

The chain has TRBV4-1 and TRBJ2-1; 11 bases are a match to TRBD2. CDR3 length equals 19 residues. CDR1 and CDR2 from the germline V gene are MGHRA and YSYEKL. Trimming cost V 7 bases and J 12 bases; bases outside gene matches: 26. CDR3 nucleotides: TGCGCCAGCACCCGAATCCGAATACTAGCGGGAGAAAGGTTTAGGAGGCAGTTCTTC. Protein: CASTRIRILAGERFRRQFF.

The V and J genes are TRBV7-2 and TRBJ2-7; a weak D match, TRBD1 (6 bases). V lost 1 base, J lost 7 bases, and 14 bases lay in between. The V gene's germline CDR1 is SGHTA and CDR2 FQGNSA. The CDR3 sequence is 14 residues long. CDR3: CASSLGPGATEQYF. The DNA of the CDR3 is TGTGCCAGCAGCTTAGGCCCAGGGGCTACGGAGCAGTACTTC.

A few counts support this clone. The chain joins TRBV5-1 to TRBJ2-2; TRBD2 matches at 11 bases. The V and J ends lost 4 bases and 5 bases, in that order; junction bases with no gene match: 4. The germline gives CDR1 SGHRS, CDR2 YFSETQ. The CDR3 loop spans 15 amino acids. As DNA, the CDR3 is TGCGCCAGCAGCCTCGGGACTAGCGGAACCGGGGAGCTGTTTTTT. Translated: CASSLGTSGTGELFF.

The chain joins TRBV3-1 (or the pseudogene TRBV3-2) to TRBJ2-1; 8 nucleotides match TRBD2. There are 19 residues in the CDR3. CDR1 is LGHDT and CDR2 is YNNKEL in the germline V gene (reference sequence). V shed 4 bases and J 4 bases; nucleotides not matched to a gene: 18. The CDR3 reads CASSRLGTLGGGTYNEQFF. CDR3 DNA: TGTGCCAGCAGCCGTTTGGGGACTTTGGGCGGGGGGACGTACAATGAGCAGTTCTTC.

V is TRBV5-6 and J is TRBJ2-7; D is unresolved. The CDR3 loop spans 14 amino acids. Germline loops: CDR1 SGHDT, CDR2 YYEEEE. Trimming removed 4 bases at V and 2 bases at J, with 13 bases between. CDR3 DNA: TGTGCCAGCAGCCCCGTGAGGAACCCCTACGAGCAGTACTTC. This sequence encodes CASSPVRNPYEQYF.

CDR3 protein: CSASGQRGPVSSNQPQHF. In nucleotides, the CDR3 is TGCAGTGCTAGTGGACAGCGGGGTCCCGTGTCAAGCAATCAGCCCCAGCATTTT. V usage is TRBV20-1 and J usage is TRBJ1-5, with a tentative D call TRBD1 (6 bases). CDR1 and CDR2 (germline): DFQATT, SNEGSKA (reference sequence). V was clipped by 3 bases and J by 1 base, with 22 bases between them. The CDR3 extends over 18 amino acids.

The chain combines TRBV11-2 with TRBJ1-2, with D tentatively TRBD1 (6 bases). V lost 6 bases and J 2 bases, leaving 10 bases between the germline ends. This CDR3 region has 13 residues. Germline V gives CDR1 SGHAT, CDR2 FQNNGV. The CDR3 protein is CASSQGTNYGYTF. The DNA of the CDR3 is TGTGCCAGCAGTCAGGGGACGAACTATGGCTACACCTTC.

V gene TRBV30 combines with J gene TRBJ1-2; D is undetermined. The CDR3 runs 11 residues. Germline V gives CDR1 GTSNPN, CDR2 SVGIG (reference sequence). Trimming took off 0 bases at V and 7 bases at J, with 6 bases between the two ends. CDR3 in amino acids: CAWSVTIGYTF. DNA for the CDR3: TGTGCCTGGAGTGTCACTATTGGCTACACCTTC.

The J gene is TRBJ2-7, the V gene TRBV5-1; D call uncertain. With 0 bases removed from V and 2 bases from J, the gap between germline ends came to 9 bases. The germline CDR1 and CDR2 sequences are SGHRS and YFSETQ. The CDR3 length is 14 residues. The CDR3 DNA sequence: TGCGCCAGCAGCTTGGCCAGGAAAACCTACGAGCAGTACTTC. Protein sequence: CASSLARKTYEQYF.

CDR3 bases: TGCGCCAGCAGCCAAGATATAGGTAGTAGCGGGGGCTCTTATACGCAGTATTTT. Translating it yields CASSQDIGSSGGSYTQYF. V is TRBV4-1 and J is TRBJ2-3, with 9 bases aligning to TRBD2. This CDR3 has 18 amino acids. Germline CDR1 is MGHRA and CDR2 is YSYEKL. Trimming cost V 0 bases and J 7 bases; bases outside gene matches: 14.

V usage is TRBV14 and J usage is TRBJ1-4; the D gene is possibly TRBD1 (6 bases). CDR1 and CDR2 (germline): SGHDN, FVKESK. Trimming cost V 1 base and J 4 bases, with 13 bases left between them. The CDR3 spans 16 residues. The CDR3: CASSQGIRQVNEKLFF. The CDR3 DNA follows: TGTGCCAGCAGCCAAGGGATCCGACAGGTTAATGAAAAACTGTTTTTT.

The chain has TRBV18 and TRBJ2-1; the D gene is possibly TRBD1 (5 bases). Deletions cut 6 bases from V and 8 bases from J, with 14 bases between. The CDR3 covers 13 residues. Germline CDR1 KGHSH, CDR2 LQKENI. The CDR3 reads CASSEGDGDEQFF. Here the CDR3 DNA reads TGTGCCAGCTCTGAAGGGGATGGAGATGAGCAGTTCTTC.

The chain has TRBV4-2 and TRBJ1-1; D remains ambiguous. V shed 0 bases and J shed 3 bases, with 11 bases lying between them. The CDR3 is 15 residues long. Germline CDR1 LGHNA, CDR2 YNFKEQ. The CDR3 region is CASSQDGVGYTEAFF. Written as DNA, the CDR3 is TGTGCCAGCAGCCAAGATGGAGTGGGTTACACTGAAGCTTTCTTT.

The chain recombines TRBV9 with TRBJ1-5; 8 bases are shared with TRBD1. The CDR3 sequence is 21 residues long. The V segment lost 0 bases and the J segment 4 bases; nucleotides outside the gene matches: 21. Germline CDR1 and CDR2: SGDLS and YYNGEE. CDR3 region: CASSVDERVPRLNRGNQPQHF. The CDR3 DNA reads as TGTGCCAGCAGCGTAGATGAACGAGTGCCCCGCCTGAACAGGGGGAATCAGCCCCAGCATTTT.

This chain uses TRBV2 with TRBJ1-1, with 8 bases that match TRBD1. CDR1 is SNHLY and CDR2 is FYNNEI in the germline V gene. The CDR3 covers 11 residues. With V trimmed by 5 bases and J by 11 bases, 4 bases remained unmatched. Here the CDR3 reads CASSYRGWAFF. The DNA for the CDR3 is TGTGCCAGCAGTTACAGGGGGTGGGCTTTCTTT.

This clone was seen a few times. The chain couples TRBV19 to TRBJ2-1; D not certain. Germline CDR1 and CDR2: LNHDA and SQIVND (reference sequence). This CDR3 has 17 residues. The germline V and J ends were trimmed by 1 base and 0 bases, with 13 bases remaining between them. The CDR3 here is CASSIAMLVSSYNEQFF. The CDR3 DNA reads TGTGCCAGTAGTATAGCGATGCTAGTGAGCTCCTACAATGAGCAGTTCTTC. The whole variable domain, remainder taken from reference TRBV19 and TRBJ2-1, is DGGITQSPKYLFRKEGQNVTLSCEQNLNHDAMYWYRQDPGQGLRLIYYSQIVNDFQKGDIAEGYSVSREKKESFPLTVTSAQKNPTAFYLCASSIAMLVSSYNEQFFGPGTRLTVL.

This chain uses TRBV5-5 with TRBJ2-3; 7 bases align to TRBD1. Germline CDR1 reads SGHKS; CDR2 reads YYEKEE (reference sequence). The trim removed 2 bases at V and 2 bases at J, leaving 11 bases unmatched. The CDR3 totals 17 residues. The CDR3 loop is CASSLQGQGTPTDTQYF. CDR3 nucleotide sequence: TGTGCCAGCAGCTTACAGGGGCAGGGGACACCCACAGATACGCAGTATTTT.